The source of this T cell receptor (beta chain) is a study of T cell responses to AZD1222 COVID-19 vaccine. The count of this clone is one. What it binds is unknown. Study-level points and caveats: Every sample of the repertoires postdated the peak T cell response. Possibly, clonal diversity was underestimated; donors were largely white British and included more females. Recipients of AZD1222 seropositive at baseline numbered only 6 or 7. CD4 TCRs covered the whole spike, strongest at regions 160-218 and 743-854.

Profiled with immunoSEQ multiplex PCR; TCRdb holds only in-frame clones, not every one. This sample has 70,000 or so clones; over 80% occur once, and the top ten carry around 27%. With 6 bases removed from V and 4 bases from J, the gap between germline ends came to 15 bases. Looked up from germline, CDR1 is MNHEY and CDR2 is SVGAGI. The CDR3 covers 14 residues. This TCR derives from an adult who received the AZD1222 COVID-19 vaccine. The source was peripheral blood, collected 28 days after the second AZD1222 dose. J is TRBJ2-5 and V is TRBV6-5; D possibly corresponds to TRBD2 (6 bases). The CDR3 DNA is TGTGCCAGCAGCCGAACTAGCATCCTAGAGACCCAGTACTTC. Translating it yields CASSRTSILETQYF.